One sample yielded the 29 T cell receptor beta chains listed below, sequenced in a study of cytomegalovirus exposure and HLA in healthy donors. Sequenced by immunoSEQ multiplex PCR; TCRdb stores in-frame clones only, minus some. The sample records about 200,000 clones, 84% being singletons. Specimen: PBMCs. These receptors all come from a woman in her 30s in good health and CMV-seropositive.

The CDR3 loop is CASRPWDQGIYEQFF. The CDR3 DNA sequence: TGTGCCAGCAGACCTTGGGACCAGGGGATATATGAGCAGTTCTTC. J is TRBJ2-1 and V is TRBV7-9, with D perhaps matching TRBD1 (6 bases). The germline V and J ends were trimmed by 6 bases and 8 bases, with 20 bases remaining between them. In germline, CDR1 is SEHNR, CDR2 FQNEAQ (reference sequence). The CDR3 is 15 amino acids.

Written as DNA, the CDR3 is TGTGCCAGCAGCGCCGGTCGAACAGGGGGTACTGAAGCTTTCTTT. Translation: CASSAGRTGGTEAFF. The gene calls are TRBV9 and TRBJ1-1; TRBD1 aligns across 8 bases. The CDR3 runs to 15 residues. CDR1 is SGDLS, CDR2 YYNGEE, per germline. V trimming: 3 bases; J trimming: 5 bases; junction bases outside the gene matches: 9.

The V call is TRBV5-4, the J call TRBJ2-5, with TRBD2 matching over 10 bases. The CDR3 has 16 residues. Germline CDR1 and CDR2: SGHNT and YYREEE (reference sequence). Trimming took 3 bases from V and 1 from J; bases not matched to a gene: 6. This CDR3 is CASSSRLAGAQETQYF. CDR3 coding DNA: TGTGCCAGCAGCTCTCGACTAGCGGGTGCCCAAGAGACCCAGTACTTC.

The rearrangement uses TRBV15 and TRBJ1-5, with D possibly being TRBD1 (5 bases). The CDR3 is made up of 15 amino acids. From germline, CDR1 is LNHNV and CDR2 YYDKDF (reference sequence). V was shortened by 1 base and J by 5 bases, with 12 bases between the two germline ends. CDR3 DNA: TGTGCCACCAGCAGAGGTCTAGGGGAAGATCAGCCCCAGCATTTT. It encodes CATSRGLGEDQPQHF. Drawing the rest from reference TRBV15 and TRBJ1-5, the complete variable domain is DAMVIQNPRYQVTQFGKPVTLSCSQTLNHNVMYWYQQKSSQAPKLLFHYYDKDFNNEADTPDNFQSRRPNTSFCFLDIRSPGLGDTAMYLCATSRGLGEDQPQHFGDGTRLSIL.

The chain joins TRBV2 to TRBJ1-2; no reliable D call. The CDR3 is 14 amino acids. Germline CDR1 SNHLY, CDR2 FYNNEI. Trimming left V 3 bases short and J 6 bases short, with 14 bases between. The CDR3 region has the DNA TGTGCCAGCAGTGAGAAGAGAGGGCAGCATGGCTACACCTTC. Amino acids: CASSEKRGQHGYTF.

The CDR3 here is CASSLLNTEAFF. The CDR3 region has the DNA TGTGCCAGCAGCCTTCTGAACACTGAAGCTTTCTTT. The V call is TRBV5-4, the J call TRBJ1-1; D uncertain. The CDR3 sequence is 12 residues long. Germline V gene data show CDR1 as SGHNT and CDR2 as YYREEE (reference sequence). V was pared by 4 bases and J by 0 bases, with 4 bases between. Supplemented by reference TRBV5-4 and TRBJ1-1, the full variable domain reads ETGVTQSPTHLIKTRGQQVTLRCSSQSGHNTVSWYQQALGQGPQFIFQYYREEENGRGNFPPRFSGLQFPNYSSELNVNALELDDSALYLCASSLLNTEAFFGQGTRLTVV.

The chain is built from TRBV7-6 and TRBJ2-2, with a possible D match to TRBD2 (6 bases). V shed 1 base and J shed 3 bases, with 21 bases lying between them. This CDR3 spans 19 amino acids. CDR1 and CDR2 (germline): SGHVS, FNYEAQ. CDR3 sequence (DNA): TGTGCCAGCAGCTTAGGGGGAGGAGGGCCGGGAATGGACACCGGGGAGCTGTTTTTT. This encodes CASSLGGGGPGMDTGELFF.

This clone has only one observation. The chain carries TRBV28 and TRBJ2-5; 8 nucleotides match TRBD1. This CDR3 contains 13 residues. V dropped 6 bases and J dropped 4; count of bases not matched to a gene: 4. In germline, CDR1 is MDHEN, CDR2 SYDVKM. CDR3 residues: CASRGTGGETQYF. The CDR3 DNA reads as TGTGCCAGCAGGGGGACAGGAGGAGAGACCCAGTACTTC. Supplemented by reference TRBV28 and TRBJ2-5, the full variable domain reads DVKVTQSSRYLVKRTGEKVFLECVQDMDHENMFWYRQDPGLGLRLIYFSYDVKMKEKGDIPEGYSVSREKKERFSLILESASTNQTSMYLCASRGTGGETQYFGPGTRLLVL.

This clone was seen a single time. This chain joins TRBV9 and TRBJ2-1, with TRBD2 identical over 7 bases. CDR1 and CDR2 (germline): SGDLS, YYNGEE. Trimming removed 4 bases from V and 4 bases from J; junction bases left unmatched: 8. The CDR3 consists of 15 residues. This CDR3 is CASSSEGSGYNEQFF. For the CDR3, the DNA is TGTGCCAGCAGCTCCGAGGGTAGCGGGTACAATGAGCAGTTCTTC.

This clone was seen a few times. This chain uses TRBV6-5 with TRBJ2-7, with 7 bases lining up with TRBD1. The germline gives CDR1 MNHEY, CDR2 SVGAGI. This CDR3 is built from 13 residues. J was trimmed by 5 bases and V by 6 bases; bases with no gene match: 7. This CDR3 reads CASREGQSDEQYF. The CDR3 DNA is TGTGCCAGCAGAGAGGGACAGTCGGACGAGCAGTACTTC.

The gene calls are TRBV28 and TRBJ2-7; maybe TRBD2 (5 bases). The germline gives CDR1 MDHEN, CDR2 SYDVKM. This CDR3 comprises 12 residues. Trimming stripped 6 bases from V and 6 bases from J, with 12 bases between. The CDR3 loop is CASSLSGFEQYF. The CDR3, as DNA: TGTGCCAGCAGCCTCTCGGGGTTCGAGCAGTACTTC.

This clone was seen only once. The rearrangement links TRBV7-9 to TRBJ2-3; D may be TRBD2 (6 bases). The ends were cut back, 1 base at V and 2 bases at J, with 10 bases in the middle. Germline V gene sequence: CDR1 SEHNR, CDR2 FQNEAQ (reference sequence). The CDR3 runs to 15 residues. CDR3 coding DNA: TGTGCCAGCAGCTTAGTTCTAGCGACCACAGATACGCAGTATTTT. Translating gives CASSLVLATTDTQYF.

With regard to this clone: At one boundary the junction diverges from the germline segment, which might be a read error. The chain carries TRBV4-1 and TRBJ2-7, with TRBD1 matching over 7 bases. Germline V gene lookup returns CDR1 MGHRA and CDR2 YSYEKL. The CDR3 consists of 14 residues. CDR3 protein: CASSQDFLYGTVLF. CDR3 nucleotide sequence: TGCGCCAGCAGCCAGGACTTCCTATATGGGACAGTGCTCTTC.

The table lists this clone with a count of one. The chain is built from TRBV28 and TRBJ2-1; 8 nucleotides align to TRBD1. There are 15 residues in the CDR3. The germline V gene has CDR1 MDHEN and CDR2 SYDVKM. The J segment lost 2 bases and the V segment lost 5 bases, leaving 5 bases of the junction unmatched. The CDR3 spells CASSLTGGTYNEQFF. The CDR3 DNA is TGTGCCAGCAGTCTAACAGGGGGAACCTACAATGAGCAGTTCTTC.

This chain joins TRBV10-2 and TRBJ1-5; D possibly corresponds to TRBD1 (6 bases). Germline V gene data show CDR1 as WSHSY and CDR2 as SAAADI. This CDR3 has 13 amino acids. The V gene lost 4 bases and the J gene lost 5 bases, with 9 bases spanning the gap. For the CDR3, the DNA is TGCGCCAGCAGTGGGACAGCCGATCAGCCCCAGCATTTT. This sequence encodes CASSGTADQPQHF.

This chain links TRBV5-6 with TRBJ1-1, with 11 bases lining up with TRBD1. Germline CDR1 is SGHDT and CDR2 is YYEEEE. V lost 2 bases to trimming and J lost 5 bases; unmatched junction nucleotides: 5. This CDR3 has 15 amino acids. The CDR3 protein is CASSFGQGARTEAFF. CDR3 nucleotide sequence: TGTGCCAGCAGCTTCGGACAGGGGGCGAGGACTGAAGCTTTCTTT.

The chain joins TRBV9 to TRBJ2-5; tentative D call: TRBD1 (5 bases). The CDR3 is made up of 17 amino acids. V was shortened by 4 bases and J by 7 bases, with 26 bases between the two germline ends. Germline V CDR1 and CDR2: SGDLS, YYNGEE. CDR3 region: CASSSPIQGLGIGTQYF. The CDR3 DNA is TGTGCCAGCAGCTCTCCTATTCAGGGTCTTGGTATCGGGACCCAGTACTTC.

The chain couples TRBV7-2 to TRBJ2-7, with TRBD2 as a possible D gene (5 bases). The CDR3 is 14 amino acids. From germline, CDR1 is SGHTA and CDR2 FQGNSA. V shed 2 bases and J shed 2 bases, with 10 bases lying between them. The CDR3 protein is CASSLTRETYEQYF. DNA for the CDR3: TGTGCCAGCAGCTTAACACGGGAAACCTACGAGCAGTACTTC.

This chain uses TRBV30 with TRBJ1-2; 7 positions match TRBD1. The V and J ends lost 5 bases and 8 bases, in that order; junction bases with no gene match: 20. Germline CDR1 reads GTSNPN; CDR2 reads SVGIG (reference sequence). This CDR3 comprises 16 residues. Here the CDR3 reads CAWARRDSRLERGYTF. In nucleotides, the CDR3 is TGTGCCTGGGCCCGGAGGGACAGCCGTTTGGAGCGGGGCTACACCTTC. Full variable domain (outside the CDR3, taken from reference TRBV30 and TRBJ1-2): SQTIHQWPATLVQPVGSPLSLECTVEGTSNPNLYWYRQAAGRGLQLLFYSVGIGQISSEVPQNLSASRPQDRQFILSSKKLLLSDSGFYLCAWARRDSRLERGYTFGSGTRLTVV.

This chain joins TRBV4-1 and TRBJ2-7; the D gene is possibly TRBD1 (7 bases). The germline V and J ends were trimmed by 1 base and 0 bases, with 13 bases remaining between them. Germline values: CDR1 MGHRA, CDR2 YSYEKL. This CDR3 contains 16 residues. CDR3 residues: CASSQGAGGRSYEQYF. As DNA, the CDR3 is TGCGCCAGCAGCCAAGGCGCAGGGGGGCGCTCCTACGAGCAGTACTTC.

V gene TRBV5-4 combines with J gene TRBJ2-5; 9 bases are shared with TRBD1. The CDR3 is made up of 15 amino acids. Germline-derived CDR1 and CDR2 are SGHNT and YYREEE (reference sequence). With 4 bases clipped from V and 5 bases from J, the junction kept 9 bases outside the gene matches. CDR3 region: CASSPRTGVTETQYF. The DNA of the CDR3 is TGTGCCAGCAGCCCGCGGACAGGGGTGACGGAGACCCAGTACTTC.

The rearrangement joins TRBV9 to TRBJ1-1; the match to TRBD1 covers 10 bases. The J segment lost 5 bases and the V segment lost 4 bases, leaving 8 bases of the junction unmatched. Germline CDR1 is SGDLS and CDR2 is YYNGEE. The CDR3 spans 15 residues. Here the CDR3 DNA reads TGTGCCAGCAGCCCTCTAGGGACAGGGGTTACTGAAGCTTTCTTT. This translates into CASSPLGTGVTEAFF. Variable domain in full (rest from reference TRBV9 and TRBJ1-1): DSGVTQTPKHLITATGQRVTLRCSPRSGDLSVYWYQQSLDQGLQFLIQYYNGEERAKGNILERFSAQQFPDLHSELNLSSLELGDSALYFCASSPLGTGVTEAFFGQGTRLTVV.

CDR3 bases: TGTGCCAGCAGCGTCGCGGGACAGGGGGAGGAAAAACTGTTTTTT. This translates into CASSVAGQGEEKLFF. This sequence joins TRBV9 and TRBJ1-4; 11 bases map to TRBD1. CDR3 length: 15 residues. V lost 2 bases and J lost 8; bases outside the gene matches: 5. Germline CDR1 is SGDLS and CDR2 is YYNGEE.

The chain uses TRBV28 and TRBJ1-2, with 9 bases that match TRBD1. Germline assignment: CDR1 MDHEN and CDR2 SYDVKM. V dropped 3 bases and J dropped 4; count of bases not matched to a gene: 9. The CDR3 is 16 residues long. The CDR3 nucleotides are TGTGCCAGCAGTTTTACCTTGGGACAGGGTTTCTATGGCTACACCTTC. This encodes CASSFTLGQGFYGYTF.

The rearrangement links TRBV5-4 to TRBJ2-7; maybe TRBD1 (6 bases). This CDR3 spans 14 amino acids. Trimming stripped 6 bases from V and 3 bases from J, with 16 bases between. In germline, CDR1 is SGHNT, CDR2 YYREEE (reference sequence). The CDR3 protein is CASTLDRTVYEQYF. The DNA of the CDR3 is TGTGCCAGCACCCTGGACAGAACAGTCTACGAGCAGTACTTC.

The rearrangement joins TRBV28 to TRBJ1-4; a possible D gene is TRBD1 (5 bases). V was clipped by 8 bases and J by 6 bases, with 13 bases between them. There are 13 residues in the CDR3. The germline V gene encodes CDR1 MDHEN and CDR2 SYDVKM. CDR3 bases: TGTGCCAGCGAGCGGGGGTCTGATGAAAAACTGTTTTTT. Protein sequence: CASERGSDEKLFF.

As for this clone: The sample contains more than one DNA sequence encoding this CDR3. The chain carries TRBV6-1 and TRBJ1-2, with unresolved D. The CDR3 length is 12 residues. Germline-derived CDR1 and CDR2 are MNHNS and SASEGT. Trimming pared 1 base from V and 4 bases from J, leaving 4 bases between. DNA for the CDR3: TGTGCCAGCAGTGAAGGGAGCTATGGCTACACCTTC. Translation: CASSEGSYGYTF.

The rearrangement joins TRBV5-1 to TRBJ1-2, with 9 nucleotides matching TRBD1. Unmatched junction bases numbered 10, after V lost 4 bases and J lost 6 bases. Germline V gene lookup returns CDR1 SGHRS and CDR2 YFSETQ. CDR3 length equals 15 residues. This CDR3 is CASSLLQGAQDGYTF. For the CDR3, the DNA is TGCGCCAGCAGCCTCCTACAGGGGGCGCAGGATGGCTACACCTTC.

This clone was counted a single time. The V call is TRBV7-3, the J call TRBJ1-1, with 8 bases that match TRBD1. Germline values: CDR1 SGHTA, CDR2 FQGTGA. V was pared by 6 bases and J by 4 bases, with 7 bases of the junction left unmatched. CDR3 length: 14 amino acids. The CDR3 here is CASSPQGVITEAFF. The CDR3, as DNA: TGTGCCAGCAGTCCACAGGGGGTGATCACTGAAGCTTTCTTT.